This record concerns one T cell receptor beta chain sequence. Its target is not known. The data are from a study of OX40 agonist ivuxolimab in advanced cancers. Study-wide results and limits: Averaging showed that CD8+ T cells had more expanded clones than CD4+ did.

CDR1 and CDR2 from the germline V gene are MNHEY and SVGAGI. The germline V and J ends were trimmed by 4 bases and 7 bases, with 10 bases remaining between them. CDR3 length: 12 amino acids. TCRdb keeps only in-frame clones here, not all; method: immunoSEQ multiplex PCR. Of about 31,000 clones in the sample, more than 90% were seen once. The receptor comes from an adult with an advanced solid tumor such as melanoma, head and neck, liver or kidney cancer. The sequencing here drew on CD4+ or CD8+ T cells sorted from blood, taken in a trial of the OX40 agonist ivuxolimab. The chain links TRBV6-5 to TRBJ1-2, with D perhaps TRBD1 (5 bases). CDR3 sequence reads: CASSLGGGGYTF. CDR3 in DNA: TGTGCCAGCAGTTTGGGGGGAGGTGGCTACACCTTC.